The 11 T cell receptor beta chains below all came from one sample that was sequenced in a study of TIL therapy for anti-PD-1-resistant metastatic lung cancer. This was the immunoSEQ v3 assay. Generated by immunoSEQ multiplex PCR, the TCRdb table keeps only in-frame clones and is missing some. The sample holds 30,000 or so clones, 60% to 80% seen once. The time point was: pre-treatment sample, taken before nivolumab and TIL therapy. This material consisted of blood, taken at baseline. The origin of the receptors is a woman between 30 and 85 years old with non-small cell lung cancer.

This chain links TRBV25-1 with TRBJ2-1, with 13 bases aligning to TRBD2. The CDR3 runs 15 residues. With V trimmed by 6 bases and J by 5 bases, 4 bases remained unmatched. Germline V CDR1 and CDR2: MGHDK, SYGVNS. The CDR3: CASRGTSGNHNEQFF. In DNA form, the CDR3 reads TGTGCCAGCAGGGGGACTAGCGGGAACCACAATGAGCAGTTCTTC.

The chain has TRBV20-1 and TRBJ2-7; TRBD1 might be the D (6 bases). Trimming left V 6 bases short and J 6 bases short, with 12 bases between. CDR3 size: 11 residues. Germline V lookup: CDR1 DFQATT, CDR2 SNEGSKA (reference sequence). The CDR3 spells CSASPGVEQYF. CDR3 nucleotide sequence: TGCAGTGCGTCGCCAGGGGTCGAGCAGTACTTC.

This clone showed up just a few times. J is TRBJ1-5 and V is TRBV29-1; 8 bases are shared with TRBD1. CDR1 is SQVTM, CDR2 ANQGSEA, per germline. The length of the CDR3 is 15 residues. With 6 bases clipped from V and 1 base from J, the junction kept 8 bases outside the gene matches. The CDR3, as DNA: TGCAGCGTCGGACAGGGTGCGGGGAGCAATCAGCCCCAGCATTTT. Protein: CSVGQGAGSNQPQHF.

This clone turned up a few times. This chain's CDR3 is CAGRDRALPDTQYF. CDR3 DNA: TGTGCCGGACGAGACAGGGCCCTCCCAGATACGCAGTATTTT. The chain is built from TRBV2 and TRBJ2-3; 7 bases line up with TRBD1. Germline lookup yields CDR1 SNHLY and CDR2 FYNNEI. The junction had 12 bases not matched to a gene; V was cut back by 11 bases and J by 4 bases. CDR3 length: 14 residues.

The chain is built from TRBV5-1 and TRBJ2-3, with D hard to call. Germline loops: CDR1 SGHRS, CDR2 YFSETQ. V was cut by 3 bases and J by 0 bases, with 11 bases left in between. CDR3 length: 15 amino acids. This CDR3 is CASSSDGTSTDTQYF. In DNA, the CDR3 is TGCGCCAGCAGCTCCGACGGAACTAGCACAGATACGCAGTATTTT.

The V and J genes are TRBV7-2 and TRBJ2-3, with TRBD2 matching 10 bases. The CDR3 consists of 18 residues. CDR1 and CDR2 (germline): SGHTA, FQGNSA. V lost 2 bases to trimming and J lost 1 base; unmatched junction nucleotides: 9. The chain's CDR3 is CASSLQPPGTSGTDTQYF. The DNA of the CDR3 is TGTGCCAGCAGCTTACAACCTCCCGGGACTAGCGGCACAGATACGCAGTATTTT.

The CDR3 DNA follows: TGTGCCAGCATGATACAGGGACAAGAGACCCAGTACTTC. It yields the protein CASMIQGQETQYF. The chain employs TRBV2 and TRBJ2-5, with D possibly being TRBD1 (6 bases). Deletions cut 7 bases from V and 2 bases from J, with 11 bases between. The CDR3 is made up of 13 amino acids. The germline gives CDR1 SNHLY, CDR2 FYNNEI.

V is TRBV30 and J is TRBJ2-2; D not certain. The germline V gene encodes CDR1 GTSNPN and CDR2 SVGIG (reference sequence). V was pared by 4 bases and J by 5 bases, with 5 bases between. The CDR3 length is 11 residues. The CDR3 bases are TGTGCCTGGACCCTAACCGGGGAGCTGTTTTTT. Protein: CAWTLTGELFF.

The gene calls are TRBV5-1 and TRBJ2-3; 9 bases are a match to TRBD2. This CDR3 has 19 residues. CDR1 SGHRS and CDR2 YFSETQ come from the germline V gene. V lost 2 bases and J lost 1; bases outside the gene matches: 14. CDR3: CASSFRRTSVERGTDTQYF. As DNA, the CDR3 is TGCGCCAGCAGCTTCCGTAGGACTAGCGTTGAACGGGGCACAGATACGCAGTATTTT.

CDR3 sequence (DNA): TGTGCCTGGAGTGTCGGAGGGGATAGGACCAATGAGCAGTTCTTC. This sequence encodes CAWSVGGDRTNEQFF. The J gene is TRBJ2-1, the V gene TRBV30; D might be TRBD2 (6 bases). Trimming took off 0 bases at V and 6 bases at J, with 15 bases between the two ends. This CDR3 has 15 amino acids. From germline, CDR1 is GTSNPN and CDR2 SVGIG (reference sequence).

This clone has just one count. CDR3 sequence (DNA): TGTGCCAGCAGTTACGGCCAGAGGTACGAGCAGTACTTC. Encoded protein: CASSYGQRYEQYF. The chain links TRBV6-5 to TRBJ2-7, with unresolved D. CDR3 size: 13 residues. V lost 2 bases and J 4 bases, leaving 9 bases between the germline ends. Germline V lookup: CDR1 MNHEY, CDR2 SVGAGI.